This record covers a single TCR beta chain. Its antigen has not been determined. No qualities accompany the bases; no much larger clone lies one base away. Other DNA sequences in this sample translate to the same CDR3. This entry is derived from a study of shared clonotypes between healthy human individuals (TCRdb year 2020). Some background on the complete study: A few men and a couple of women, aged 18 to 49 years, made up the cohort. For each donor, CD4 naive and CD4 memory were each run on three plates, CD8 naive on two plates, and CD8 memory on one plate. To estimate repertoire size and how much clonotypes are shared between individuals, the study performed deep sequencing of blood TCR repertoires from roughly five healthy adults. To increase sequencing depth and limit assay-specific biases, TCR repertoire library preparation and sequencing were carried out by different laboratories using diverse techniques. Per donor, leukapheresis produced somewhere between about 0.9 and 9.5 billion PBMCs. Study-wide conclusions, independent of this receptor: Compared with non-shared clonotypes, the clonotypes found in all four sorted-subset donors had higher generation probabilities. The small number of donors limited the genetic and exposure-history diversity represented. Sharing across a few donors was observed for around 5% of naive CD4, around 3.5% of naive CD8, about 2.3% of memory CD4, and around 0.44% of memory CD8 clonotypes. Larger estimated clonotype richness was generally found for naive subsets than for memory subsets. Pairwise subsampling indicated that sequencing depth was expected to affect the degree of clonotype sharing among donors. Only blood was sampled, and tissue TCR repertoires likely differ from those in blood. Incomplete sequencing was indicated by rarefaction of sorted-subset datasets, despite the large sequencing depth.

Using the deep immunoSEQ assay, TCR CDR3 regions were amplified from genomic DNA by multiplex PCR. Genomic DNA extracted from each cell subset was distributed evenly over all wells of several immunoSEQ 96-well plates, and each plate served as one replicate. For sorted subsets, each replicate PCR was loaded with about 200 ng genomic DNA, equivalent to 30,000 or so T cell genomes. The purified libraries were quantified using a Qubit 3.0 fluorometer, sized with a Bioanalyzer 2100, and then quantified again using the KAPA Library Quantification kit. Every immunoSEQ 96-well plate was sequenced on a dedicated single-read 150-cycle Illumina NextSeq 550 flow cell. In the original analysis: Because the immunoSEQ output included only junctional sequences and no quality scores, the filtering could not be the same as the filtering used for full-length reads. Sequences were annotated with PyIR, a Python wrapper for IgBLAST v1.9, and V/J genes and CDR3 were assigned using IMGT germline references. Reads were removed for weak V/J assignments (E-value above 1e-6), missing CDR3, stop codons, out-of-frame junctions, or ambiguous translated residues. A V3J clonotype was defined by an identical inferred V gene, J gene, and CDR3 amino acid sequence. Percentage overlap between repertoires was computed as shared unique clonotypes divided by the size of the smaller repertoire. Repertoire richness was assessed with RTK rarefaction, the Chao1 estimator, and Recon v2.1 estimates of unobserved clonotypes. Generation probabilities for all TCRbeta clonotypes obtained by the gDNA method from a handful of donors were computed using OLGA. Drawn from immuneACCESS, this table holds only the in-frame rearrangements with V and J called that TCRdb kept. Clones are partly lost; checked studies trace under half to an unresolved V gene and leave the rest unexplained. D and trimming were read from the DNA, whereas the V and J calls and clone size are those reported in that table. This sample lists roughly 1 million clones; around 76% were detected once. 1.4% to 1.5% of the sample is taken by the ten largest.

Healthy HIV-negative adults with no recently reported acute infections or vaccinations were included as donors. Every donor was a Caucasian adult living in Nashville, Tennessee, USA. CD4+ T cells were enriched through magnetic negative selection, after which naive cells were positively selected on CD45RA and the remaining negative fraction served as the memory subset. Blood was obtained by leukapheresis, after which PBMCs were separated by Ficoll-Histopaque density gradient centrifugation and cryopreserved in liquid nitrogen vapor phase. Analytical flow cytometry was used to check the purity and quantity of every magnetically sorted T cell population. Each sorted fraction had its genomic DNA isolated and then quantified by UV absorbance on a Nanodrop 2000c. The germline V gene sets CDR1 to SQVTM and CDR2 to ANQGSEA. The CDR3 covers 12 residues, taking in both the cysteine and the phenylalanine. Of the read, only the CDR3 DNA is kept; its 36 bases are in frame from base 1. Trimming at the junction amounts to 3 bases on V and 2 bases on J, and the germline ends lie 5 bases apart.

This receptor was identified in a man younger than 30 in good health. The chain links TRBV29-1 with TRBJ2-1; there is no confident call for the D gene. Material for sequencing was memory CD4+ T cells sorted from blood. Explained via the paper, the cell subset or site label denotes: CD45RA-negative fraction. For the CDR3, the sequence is CSVDRAYNEQFF. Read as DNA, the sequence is TGCAGCGTTGACCGGGCCTACAATGAGCAGTTCTTC.